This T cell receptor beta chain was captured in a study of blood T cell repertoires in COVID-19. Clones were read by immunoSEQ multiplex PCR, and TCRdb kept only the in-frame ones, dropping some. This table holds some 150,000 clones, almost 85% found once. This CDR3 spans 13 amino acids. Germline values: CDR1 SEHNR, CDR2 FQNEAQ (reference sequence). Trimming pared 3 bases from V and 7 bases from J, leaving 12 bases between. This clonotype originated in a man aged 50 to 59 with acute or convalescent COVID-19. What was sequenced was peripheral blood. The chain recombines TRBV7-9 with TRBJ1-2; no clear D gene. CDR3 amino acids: CASSLEVPVGYTF. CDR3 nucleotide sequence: TGTGCCAGCAGCTTGGAGGTCCCAGTTGGCTACACCTTC.